Listed below are T cell receptor beta chains from one sample, sequenced in a study of blood T cell repertoires in COVID-19. Sequenced by immunoSEQ multiplex PCR; TCRdb stores in-frame clones only, minus some. Here the sample spans around 140,000 clones, around 81% being singletons. Sequenced: peripheral blood. All receptors come from a woman aged 55 to 70 with active or convalescent COVID-19. CDR3s include the opening cysteine and the closing phenylalanine or tryptophan. D genes are given only for firm matches. Not all rows give a size; the values are once, few, many and, for expanded clones, a class.

v_gene	j_gene	abundance	d_gene	CDR3nt	CDR3aa
TRBV5-1	TRBJ2-3	once	TRBD2	TGCGCCAGCCAACGGATGGCGGGGGGACGAAGCACAGATACGCAGTATTTT	CASQRMAGGRSTDTQYF
TRBV27	TRBJ2-1	-	-	TGTGCCAGCAGTTTGCAGGGTACATACGGATCCTACAATGAGCAGTTCTTC	CASSLQGTYGSYNEQFF
TRBV12-3/TRBV12-4	TRBJ1-1	-	TRBD1	TGTGCCAGCAGACAGGGGGCTGAAGCTTTCTTT	CASRQGAEAFF
TRBV18	TRBJ2-1	-	TRBD2	TGTGCCAGCTCACCGGGCTACGGGGGGGTGAATGAGCAGTTCTTC	CASSPGYGGVNEQFF
TRBV28	TRBJ1-4	-	TRBD1	TGTGCCAGCAGTCGCTGGACAGGAATTTCGGAAAAACTGTTTTTT	CASSRWTGISEKLFF
TRBV6-2/TRBV6-3	TRBJ1-1	once	-	TGTGCCAGCAGTTACTCGACAGGATTTGAAGCTTTCTTT	CASSYSTGFEAFF
TRBV3-1/TRBV3-2	TRBJ2-1	-	-	TGTGCCAGCAGCCAGCTAGCTTCGGTATCTGGTGAGCAGTTCTTC	CASSQLASVSGEQFF
TRBV3-1/TRBV3-2	TRBJ1-3	-	-	TGTGCCAGCAGTTTGGAGGGGACCGCGCAAGGAAACACCATATATTTT	CASSLEGTAQGNTIYF
TRBV4-2	TRBJ2-3	-	TRBD1	TGTGCCAGCAGCCAAGAGAGGACAGGGGCCGGGGCCGCAGATACGCAGTATTTT	CASSQERTGAGAADTQYF
TRBV18	TRBJ2-1	-	-	TGTGCCAGCTCACGCACCCGGGACTTTGAGCAGTTCTTC	CASSRTRDFEQFF
TRBV13	TRBJ1-1	many	-	TGTGCCAGCAGCCCCGGGTGGCGGAACCAGAACACTGAAGCTTTCTTT	CASSPGWRNQNTEAFF
TRBV12-3/TRBV12-4	TRBJ1-1	-	-	TGTGCCAGCACAAGGGGCGAGTACACTGAAGCTTTCTTT	CASTRGEYTEAFF
TRBV28	TRBJ1-2	-	TRBD1	TGTGCCAGCAGTTCGAGGGCCTTACAGGGGGCGAATGGCTACACCTTC	CASSSRALQGANGYTF
TRBV15	TRBJ1-4	-	-	TGTGCCACCAGCAGTGAATTCCTGGAGGCCGGTTCTTCTGAAAAACTGTTTTTT	CATSSEFLEAGSSEKLFF
TRBV5-5	TRBJ1-5	many	-	TGTGCCAGCAGCCCCGGACTAGAGCCTCAGCCCCAGCATTTT	CASSPGLEPQPQHF
TRBV3-1/TRBV3-2	TRBJ1-1	-	-	TGTGCCAGCAGCCAAGATGTCTCCAGGGCAGGGCAAATGAACACTGAAGCTTTCTTT	CASSQDVSRAGQMNTEAFF
TRBV12-3/TRBV12-4	TRBJ2-7	-	-	TGTGCCAGCAGTCCCTCAGACATCTACGGGCAGTACTTC	CASSPSDIYGQYF
TRBV5-1	TRBJ2-5	-	-	TGCGCCAGCAGGCGCCCGGAAGAGACCCAGTACTTC	CASRRPEETQYF
TRBV19	TRBJ1-1	-	-	TGTGCCAGTAGTATTAAGAACACTGAAGCTTTCTTT	CASSIKNTEAFF